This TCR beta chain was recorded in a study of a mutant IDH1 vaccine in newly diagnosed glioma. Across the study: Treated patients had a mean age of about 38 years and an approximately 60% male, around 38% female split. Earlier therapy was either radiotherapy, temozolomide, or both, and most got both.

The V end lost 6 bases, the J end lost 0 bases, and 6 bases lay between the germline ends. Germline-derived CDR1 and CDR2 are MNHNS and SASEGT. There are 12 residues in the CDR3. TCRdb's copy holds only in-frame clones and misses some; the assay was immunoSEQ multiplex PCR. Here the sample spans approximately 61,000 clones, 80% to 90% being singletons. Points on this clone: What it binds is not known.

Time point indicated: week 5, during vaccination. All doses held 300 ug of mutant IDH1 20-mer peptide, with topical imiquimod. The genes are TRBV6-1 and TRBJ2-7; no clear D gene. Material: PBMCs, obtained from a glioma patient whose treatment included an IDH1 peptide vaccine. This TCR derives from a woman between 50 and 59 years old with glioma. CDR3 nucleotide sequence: TGTGCCAGCAGAGAGACCTCCTACGAGCAGTACTTC. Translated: CASRETSYEQYF.